This T cell receptor (beta chain) was found in a study of blood T cells in healthy people across ages. Study-wide points: The recorded TCR beta diversity per million T cells decreased in a roughly linear manner with age.

For the second PCR, which ran for roughly 6 to 12 cycles, a sample-barcoded 5' primer and a J-beta primer mix were used. TCRdb passed the 5' RACE reads through MiXCR, listing each CDR3 protein once. The profile shows around 1.5 million distinct CDR3 sequences, about 40% of them singletons. Details on this clonotype: No antigen is known for it.

Sequences were obtained from blood. The clonotype originates from a woman aged 18 to 35 in good health.

The CDR3, as DNA: TGTGCCAGTTTCCGGGACAGGGACTACGAGCAGTACTTC. Its translation: CASFRDRDYEQYF. The chain carries TRBV28 and TRBJ2-7, with TRBD1 matching 9 bases. CDR3 size: 13 residues. J gave up 3 bases and V 9 bases, and 6 bases lay outside the gene matches. CDR1 and CDR2 (germline): MDHEN, SYDVKM.